The 29 T cell receptor beta chains in this list originate from one sample, sequenced in a study of response to subunit inactivated influenza vaccine. TCRdb re-called the RT-PCR reads with MiXCR, one entry per CDR3 protein. The sample gives about 540,000 distinct CDR3 sequences, under 30% of which show up once; roughly 2.8% is in the top ten. These same data were also listed under a study on T cells expressing NK-cell markers. In that study: 5'RACE template switching with UMIs generated TCR beta cDNA.

The material sequenced was CD4+ T cells sorted from PBMCs, taken about 11 days after vaccination. These receptors all stem from a man between 50 and 59 years old who received an inactivated influenza vaccine.

J is TRBJ1-1 and V is TRBV15; a possible D gene is TRBD1 (5 bases). The germline V and J ends were trimmed by 1 base and 3 bases, with 9 bases remaining between them. CDR3 length: 14 residues. Germline V gene sequence: CDR1 LNHNV, CDR2 YYDKDF (reference sequence). The CDR3 is CATSRGGSDTEAFF. CDR3 DNA: TGTGCCACCAGCAGAGGGGGCAGCGACACTGAAGCTTTCTTT.

The chain carries TRBV6-2 or TRBV6-3 and TRBJ1-1, with D perhaps TRBD1 (5 bases). Per the germline V gene, CDR1 is MNHEY and CDR2 is SVGEGT. Trimming pared 2 bases from V and 1 base from J, leaving 14 bases between. The CDR3 totals 16 residues. The DNA for the CDR3 is TGTGCCAGCAGTTACGGGGACCTGCTCCCGAACACTGAAGCTTTCTTT. This translates into CASSYGDLLPNTEAFF.

The chain has TRBV24-1 and TRBJ1-4; D not resolved. This CDR3 spans 15 amino acids. Trimming cost V 4 bases and J 8 bases, with 16 bases left between them. Germline V CDR1 and CDR2: KGHDR, SFDVKD. The CDR3 DNA follows: TGTGCCACCAGTGAATCGACCTCGGCGGGAGAAAAACTGTTTTTT. It specifies CATSESTSAGEKLFF.

V usage is TRBV6-2 or TRBV6-3 and J usage is TRBJ2-7, with a tentative D call TRBD2 (6 bases). This CDR3 has 15 amino acids. V lost 5 bases to trimming and J lost 0 bases, with 14 bases between them. Germline V CDR1 and CDR2: MNHEY, SVGEGT. The CDR3 loop is CASSLHPGSSYEQYF. The CDR3 nucleotides read TGTGCCAGCAGTCTGCACCCCGGGAGCTCCTACGAGCAGTACTTC.

The chain employs TRBV7-2 and TRBJ2-1; D is tentatively TRBD1 or TRBD2 (5 bases each). In germline, CDR1 is SGHTA, CDR2 FQGNSA. The CDR3 runs 16 residues. Trimming removed 2 bases from V and 5 bases from J, with 16 bases in between. In nucleotides, the CDR3 is TGTGCCAGCAGCTTAACGGCAGGGAGTAGGAACAATGAGCAGTTCTTC. This encodes CASSLTAGSRNNEQFF.

The chain is built from TRBV5-1 and TRBJ2-7; D possibly matches TRBD1 or TRBD2 (6 bases each). The V and J ends lost 4 bases and 3 bases respectively, with 11 bases between them. The CDR3 has 13 residues. Germline V CDR1 and CDR2: SGHRS, YFSETQ. The CDR3 region has the DNA TGCGCCAGCAGCAAGGGGGGAGACTACGAGCAGTACTTC. This gives the protein CASSKGGDYEQYF.

A few counts support this clonotype. The J gene is TRBJ2-3, the V gene TRBV5-1, with unresolved D. The CDR3 has 16 residues. Germline V lookup: CDR1 SGHRS, CDR2 YFSETQ. Trimming took off 1 base at V and 0 bases at J, with 12 bases between the two ends. In DNA, the CDR3 is TGCGCCAGCAGCTTGACTGGTCCTAAGAGCACAGATACGCAGTATTTT. Amino acid sequence: CASSLTGPKSTDTQYF.

This chain joins TRBV12-3 or TRBV12-4 and TRBJ2-2; D unresolved. The CDR3 totals 13 residues. V was cut by 7 bases and J by 1 base, with 7 bases left in between. The CDR3 protein is CASKTRNTGELFF. Here the CDR3 DNA reads TGTGCCAGCAAAACCAGGAACACCGGGGAGCTGTTTTTT.

The chain recombines TRBV7-3 with TRBJ2-3; D is unclear. Germline-derived CDR1 and CDR2 are SGHTA and FQGTGA. This CDR3 has 16 amino acids. V was trimmed by 5 bases and J by 1 base, leaving 16 bases between them. The CDR3 reads CASSQHQAVGTDTQYF. The CDR3 nucleotides are TGTGCCAGCAGCCAGCACCAGGCGGTAGGCACAGATACGCAGTATTTT.

This clonotype was seen a few times. The DNA of the CDR3 is TGTGCCAGCAGTTTAGGACAACGGGGGACATACGAGCAGTACTTC. Amino acids: CASSLGQRGTYEQYF. This chain connects TRBV27 to TRBJ2-7; D tentatively reads TRBD1 or TRBD2 (6 bases each). V was clipped by 2 bases and J by 4 bases, with 15 bases between them. The CDR3 totals 15 residues. Germline loops: CDR1 MNHEY, CDR2 SMNVEV (reference sequence).

The V call is TRBV12-3 or TRBV12-4, the J call TRBJ2-1; D unclear. The CDR3 runs 16 residues. V lost 5 bases and J lost 2, with 16 bases in between. The CDR3 region has the DNA TGTGCCAGCAGTCTCCAAGGAACGATCCCCTACAATGAGCAGTTCTTC. This sequence encodes CASSLQGTIPYNEQFF.

This chain connects TRBV3-1 to TRBJ1-6; D gene unclear. V was clipped by 0 bases and J by 6 bases, with 6 bases between them. This CDR3 spans 14 amino acids. CDR1 and CDR2 (germline): LGHDT, YNNKEL (reference sequence). In nucleotides, the CDR3 is TGTGCCAGCAGCCAAGAACAGTCTAATTCACCCCTCCACTTT. Protein sequence: CASSQEQSNSPLHF.

This clonotype was found many times. The chain combines TRBV20-1 with TRBJ2-3; 9 bases align to TRBD1. CDR3 length: 16 residues. With V trimmed by 6 bases and J by 2 bases, 12 bases remained unmatched. Looked up from germline, CDR1 is DFQATT and CDR2 is SNEGSKA (reference sequence). CDR3 nucleotide sequence: TGCAGTGCCGCAAGTACCGGGACAGGGACCACAGATACGCAGTATTTT. Translating gives CSAASTGTGTTDTQYF.

The chain has TRBV7-2 and TRBJ1-4; no definite D call. In germline, CDR1 is SGHTA, CDR2 FQGNSA. The CDR3 runs to 14 residues. V was cut by 2 bases and J by 4 bases, with 8 bases left in between. CDR3 sequence: CASSLRLNNEKLFF. CDR3 in DNA: TGTGCCAGCAGCTTACGGTTAAATAATGAAAAACTGTTTTTT.

This clonotype was counted between two and nine times. V gene TRBV27 combines with J gene TRBJ2-2; TRBD2 aligns across 7 bases. Germline V gene lookup returns CDR1 MNHEY and CDR2 SMNVEV (reference sequence). The CDR3 is 14 amino acids. V lost 10 bases and J lost 4; bases outside the gene matches: 9. The CDR3 region is CATRSGDRTGELFF. The CDR3, as DNA: TGTGCCACTCGAAGCGGGGACCGCACCGGGGAGCTGTTTTTT.

This rearrangement joins TRBV20-1 to TRBJ1-5; a possible D gene is TRBD1 (6 bases). CDR1 is DFQATT and CDR2 is SNEGSKA in the germline V gene (reference sequence). This CDR3 is 15 amino acids long. The V end lost 4 bases, the J end lost 0 bases, and 13 bases lay between the germline ends. The CDR3 protein is CSATGDAGSNQPQHF. The CDR3 nucleotides read TGCAGTGCTACAGGGGACGCAGGTAGCAATCAGCCCCAGCATTTT.

This clonotype was counted only a few times. The chain is built from TRBV20-1 and TRBJ1-5; 8 nucleotides align to TRBD1. Germline loops: CDR1 DFQATT, CDR2 SNEGSKA (reference sequence). J was trimmed by 3 bases and V by 2 bases; bases with no gene match: 6. There are 15 residues in the CDR3. CDR3 residues: CSARKGTGINQPQHF. CDR3 sequence (DNA): TGCAGTGCTAGAAAAGGGACAGGCATCAATCAGCCCCAGCATTTT.

This clonotype occurred a few times. V is TRBV27 and J is TRBJ2-1, with 14 bases matching TRBD2. V lost 6 bases, J lost 8 bases, and 9 bases stayed unmatched. This CDR3 spans 16 amino acids. Germline values: CDR1 MNHEY, CDR2 SMNVEV (reference sequence). In DNA form, the CDR3 reads TGTGCCAGCAGACCCCGACTAGCGGGGGGGCACCATGAGCAGTTCTTC. Translating it yields CASRPRLAGGHHEQFF.

This rearrangement joins TRBV1 to TRBJ2-1; no check of the table's D call, TRBD1, against the DNA was made. TRBV1 represents a pseudogene. CDR3 length equals 15 residues. Written as DNA, the CDR3 is TGCACCAGCAGCTGCTCCAGGGGAATGTACGATGAGCAGTTCTTC. This gives the protein CTSSCSRGMYDEQFF.

This clonotype came up a few times. V usage is TRBV28 and J usage is TRBJ2-7; the D gene is possibly TRBD2 (6 bases). Germline CDR1 and CDR2: MDHEN and SYDVKM. V lost 6 bases and J 4 bases, leaving 16 bases between the germline ends. There are 14 residues in the CDR3. CDR3 amino acids: CASSQRRGLYEQYF. The CDR3 DNA follows: TGTGCCAGCAGCCAAAGGAGGGGCCTGTACGAGCAGTACTTC.

The chain has TRBV6-5 and TRBJ2-6; D is unresolved. The CDR3 sequence is 15 residues long. Trimming stripped 0 bases from V and 2 bases from J, with 5 bases between. In germline, CDR1 is MNHEY, CDR2 SVGAGI. The CDR3 coding sequence is TGTGCCAGCAGTTACTCAGTACCTGGGGCCAACGTCCTGACTTTC. Translated, it gives CASSYSVPGANVLTF.

V is TRBV5-1 and J is TRBJ1-2, with 8 bases aligning to TRBD1. The CDR3 extends over 14 amino acids. CDR1 and CDR2 from the germline V gene are SGHRS and YFSETQ. The junction had 6 bases not matched to a gene; V was cut back by 6 bases and J by 2 bases. CDR3 protein: CASTDRVGNYGYTF. CDR3 nucleotide sequence: TGCGCCAGCACGGACAGGGTAGGGAACTATGGCTACACCTTC.

In nucleotides, the CDR3 is TGTGCCAGCAGTTCTCTAGCCGGTACGCAGTATTTT. This translates into CASSSLAGTQYF. The rearrangement uses TRBV12-3 or TRBV12-4 and TRBJ2-3; possible D gene TRBD2, 5 bases. CDR3 length: 12 amino acids. Trimming left V 4 bases short and J 8 bases short, with 10 bases between.

The chain employs TRBV12-3 or TRBV12-4 and TRBJ2-3, with TRBD2 as a possible D gene (6 bases). Trimming took 3 bases from V and 9 from J, leaving 16 bases between them. The CDR3 has 14 amino acids. The DNA for the CDR3 is TGTGCCAGCAGTTTGGGGGGACCTGCCGAGACGCAGTATTTT. The encoded protein is CASSLGGPAETQYF.

This clonotype was recorded a few times. J is TRBJ2-1 and V is TRBV7-9; 10 nucleotides align to TRBD2. V gave up 4 bases and J gave up 7 bases; unmatched junction bases: 10. The CDR3 runs 16 residues. Germline V gene sequence: CDR1 SEHNR, CDR2 FQNEAQ (reference sequence). For the CDR3, the DNA is TGTGCCAGCAGCTCCCTCCAGCGGGAGGGAGGAAATGAGCAGTTCTTC. Amino acids: CASSSLQREGGNEQFF.

The chain links TRBV27 to TRBJ1-5; no firm D call. The CDR3 sequence is 16 residues long. Germline V gene sequence: CDR1 MNHEY, CDR2 SMNVEV (reference sequence). Between the trimmed V and J ends, which lost 5 bases and 2 bases, there was a span of 16 bases. CDR3 sequence reads: CASSLAWGRGNQPQHF. DNA of the CDR3: TGTGCCAGCAGTCTCGCTTGGGGTCGGGGCAATCAGCCCCAGCATTTT.

This clonotype was seen a few times. V and J are TRBV6-2 or TRBV6-3 and TRBJ1-5, with D perhaps matching TRBD1 (6 bases). The CDR3 runs 16 residues. With 6 bases removed from V and 0 bases from J, the gap between germline ends came to 15 bases. CDR1 is MNHEY, CDR2 SVGEGT, per germline. The CDR3 loop reads CASSPWDNYSNQPQHF. CDR3 DNA: TGTGCCAGCAGCCCCTGGGACAACTATAGCAATCAGCCCCAGCATTTT.

The sample holds a few counts of this clonotype. The chain joins TRBV20-1 to TRBJ2-7, with 7 bases matching TRBD1. V lost 3 bases to trimming and J lost 1 base; unmatched junction nucleotides: 3. The germline gives CDR1 DFQATT, CDR2 SNEGSKA (reference sequence). CDR3 length: 13 residues. The CDR3 loop is CSASARGSYEQYF. CDR3 DNA: TGCAGTGCTAGTGCCAGGGGGTCCTACGAGCAGTACTTC.

V is TRBV20-1 and J is TRBJ1-5, with a tentative D call TRBD1 (6 bases). Germline CDR1 DFQATT, CDR2 SNEGSKA (reference sequence). Trimming cost V 5 bases and J 0 bases, with 14 bases left between them. This CDR3 has 15 residues. The CDR3 bases are TGCAGTGCTCGGACAGAACATTATAGCAATCAGCCCCAGCATTTT. This codes for CSARTEHYSNQPQHF.